Below, 8 T cell receptor beta chains from the same sample are listed, as sequenced in a study of T cells in Graves' hyperthyroidism and ophthalmopathy. RNA transcripts provided the source from which TCR beta CDR3 regions were amplified. Primed by the HTBI set, a first-round RT-PCR was run on the TCR CDR3. TCRdb itself ran the multiplex PCR reads through MiXCR, one entry per CDR3 protein. The table records some 350,000 distinct CDR3 sequences, approximately 13% of them present only once. Sequencing input: blood. The source is a woman aged 40 to 50 with Graves' ophthalmopathy.

This clonotype was seen ten or more times. CDR3 residues: CASSLSYRGNEQYF. CDR3 bases: TGTGCCAGCAGTTTAAGCTACAGGGGAAACGAGCAGTACTTC. The rearrangement links TRBV28 to TRBJ2-7; 7 nucleotides line up with TRBD1. CDR1 MDHEN and CDR2 SYDVKM come from the germline V gene. This CDR3 has 14 residues. The ends lost 2 bases at V and 5 bases at J; junction bases unmatched: 6.

In this sample, this clonotype turned up a few times. The genes are TRBV10-3 and TRBJ1-6; unclear D gene. The CDR3 is made up of 15 amino acids. Deletions cut 4 bases from V and 5 bases from J, with 12 bases between. From germline, CDR1 is ENHRY and CDR2 SYGVKD. The CDR3: CAISVEPGDNSPLHF. CDR3 nucleotide sequence: TGTGCCATCAGTGTAGAACCGGGAGATAATTCACCCCTCCACTTT.

Details on this clonotype: This may come from a read error, since a much larger clone is one base off. The V gene is TRBV24-1, the J gene TRBJ2-3; D may be TRBD2 (5 bases). The germline V gene encodes CDR1 KGHDR and CDR2 SFDVKD. CDR3 length equals 16 residues. Trimming removed 2 bases from V and 1 base from J, with 12 bases in between. For the CDR3, the DNA is TGTGCCACCAGTGATTATGTGGGAGTGGGCACAGATACGCAGTATTTT. Protein: CATSDYVGVGTDTQYF.

This clonotype has a handful of counts. V usage is TRBV13 and J usage is TRBJ1-2, with D perhaps matching TRBD1 (5 bases). The CDR3 is 15 residues long. Looked up from germline, CDR1 is PRHDT and CDR2 is FYEKMQ (reference sequence). Trimming left V 5 bases short and J 2 bases short, with 15 bases between. CDR3 in amino acids: CASSVSGTANYGYTF. The CDR3 DNA reads as TGTGCCAGCAGCGTATCCGGGACGGCAAACTATGGCTACACCTTC.

This chain uses TRBV2 with TRBJ2-3, with 8 bases that match TRBD1. The germline CDR1 and CDR2 sequences are SNHLY and FYNNEI. The CDR3 length is 15 residues. Trimming took 4 bases from V and 0 from J; bases not matched to a gene: 3. The CDR3 sequence is CASSGGQGSTDTQYF. The CDR3 nucleotides read TGTGCCAGCAGTGGAGGACAGGGCAGCACAGATACGCAGTATTTT.

This clonotype has a handful of counts. The chain joins TRBV19 to TRBJ1-5; D perhaps matches TRBD1 (6 bases). The CDR3 has 14 residues. Trimming cost V 6 bases and J 0 bases, with 9 bases left between them. Per the germline V gene, CDR1 is LNHDA and CDR2 is SQIVND (reference sequence). The DNA for the CDR3 is TGTGCCAGTAGGCCACAGGGTAGCAATCAGCCCCAGCATTTT. Its protein is CASRPQGSNQPQHF.

There are many counts of this clonotype. The V gene is TRBV20-1, the J gene TRBJ1-4; D uncertain. Germline CDR1 is DFQATT and CDR2 is SNEGSKA (reference sequence). V was cut by 0 bases and J by 8 bases, with 10 bases left in between. CDR3 length equals 13 residues. CDR3 region: CSAREGGLEKLFF. DNA of the CDR3: TGCAGTGCTAGAGAGGGAGGGTTAGAAAAACTGTTTTTT.

This clonotype was counted many times. This rearrangement joins TRBV27 to TRBJ1-4; 7 bases fit TRBD1. CDR3 length equals 15 residues. CDR1 and CDR2 from the germline V gene are MNHEY and SMNVEV (reference sequence). Unmatched junction bases numbered 7, after V lost 5 bases and J lost 4 bases. The CDR3 here is CASSPYRGSNEKLFF. The DNA of the CDR3 is TGTGCCAGCAGTCCCTACAGGGGCAGTAATGAAAAACTGTTTTTT.